Shown below are 11 T cell receptor beta chains from a single sample sequenced in a study of T cells in Graves' hyperthyroidism and ophthalmopathy (dated by TCRdb to the late 2010s). Receptors were amplified or captured by multiplex PCR. Sequenced using an Illumina HiSeq 2000. The TCR beta CDR3 regions were amplified from the RNA transcripts. The first round of RT-PCR for the TCR CDR3 was performed with the HTBI primer set and the Qiagen OneStep RT-PCR kit. TCRdb trimmed public reads at Q25 via fastp, called clones via MiXCR and kept in-frame beta chains. Entries that share a CDR3 protein sequence are merged under the most common genes and DNA. This sample is represented by about 700,000 distinct CDR3 sequences; 13% to 15% of them were singletons. The ten largest clones represent 9.5% to 13% of the sample. Sequenced material: blood. These receptors were taken from a woman between 18 and 29 years old with Graves' hyperthyroidism.

This clonotype was observed a handful of times. The CDR3 protein is CASSVAVNTGELFF. The CDR3 DNA reads as TGTGCCAGCAGCGTAGCGGTGAACACCGGGGAGCTGTTTTTT. The V gene is TRBV9, the J gene TRBJ2-2, with unresolved D. Trimming took off 0 bases at V and 1 base at J, with 4 bases between the two ends. There are 14 residues in the CDR3. CDR1 SGDLS and CDR2 YYNGEE come from the germline V gene.

The V call is TRBV24-1, the J call TRBJ2-1, with D unresolved. Trimming took off 5 bases at V and 3 bases at J, with 1 base between the two ends. This CDR3 contains 11 residues. Looked up from germline, CDR1 is KGHDR and CDR2 is SFDVKD. The CDR3 DNA reads as TGTGCCACCAGTGTCTACAATGAGCAGTTCTTC. Translation: CATSVYNEQFF.

This clonotype has ten or more counts. The chain recombines TRBV30 with TRBJ1-1; no definite D call. Trimming took 3 bases from V and 3 from J, leaving 11 bases between them. In germline, CDR1 is GTSNPN, CDR2 SVGIG (reference sequence). This CDR3 has 13 amino acids. The CDR3: CAWSEEFYTEAFF. As DNA, the CDR3 is TGTGCCTGGAGCGAGGAGTTTTACACTGAAGCTTTCTTT.

This clonotype has ten or more counts. This sequence joins TRBV7-8 and TRBJ2-6; D uncertain. The CDR3 is 15 amino acids. Germline V gives CDR1 SGHVS, CDR2 FQNEAQ. V gave up 1 base and J gave up 2 bases, with 6 bases separating them. CDR3 in DNA: TGTGCCAGCAGCTTAGTGGTCGCTGGGGCCAACGTCCTGACTTTC. This codes for CASSLVVAGANVLTF.

This clonotype has at least ten counts. The chain carries TRBV7-8 and TRBJ1-1; D perhaps matches TRBD1 (5 bases). The CDR3 is 16 residues long. V was trimmed by 4 bases and J by 6 bases, leaving 21 bases between them. Looked up from germline, CDR1 is SGHVS and CDR2 is FQNEAQ. The DNA of the CDR3 is TGTGCCAGCAGCTCGACCCCGGGGCTTCGAGGCGCTGAAGCTTTCTTT. Translated: CASSSTPGLRGAEAFF. Full variable domain (rest looked up from reference TRBV7-8 and TRBJ1-1): GAGVSQSPRYKVAKRGQDVALRCDPISGHVSLFWYQQALGQGPEFLTYFQNEAQLDKSGLPSDRFFAERPEGSVSTLKIQRTQQEDSAVYLCASSSTPGLRGAEAFFGQGTRLTVV.

This clonotype was picked up many times. The chain has TRBV12-3 or TRBV12-4 and TRBJ2-7, with D possibly matching TRBD1 (5 bases). Trimming removed 3 bases at V and 2 bases at J, with 8 bases between. The CDR3 is 13 residues long. CDR3 loop: CASSLQGTYEQYF. The CDR3 bases are TGTGCCAGCAGTTTGCAGGGTACCTACGAGCAGTACTTC.

On this clonotype: A much larger clonotype is one base distant, so this may be a read error. V and J are TRBV6-2 or TRBV6-3 and TRBJ2-7; D is perhaps TRBD1 or TRBD2 (5 bases each). Looked up from germline, CDR1 is MNHEY and CDR2 is SVGEGT. The germline V and J ends were trimmed by 7 bases and 2 bases, with 18 bases remaining between them. The CDR3 sequence is 15 residues long. Written as DNA, the CDR3 is TGTGCCAGCACCGAAACCGGGACGGATACCTACGAGCAGTACTTC. It specifies CASTETGTDTYEQYF.

This clonotype was detected a few times. The chain links TRBV4-1 to TRBJ1-3; the D is unclear. Looked up from germline, CDR1 is MGHRA and CDR2 is YSYEKL. V was trimmed by 1 base and J by 3 bases, leaving 4 bases between them. The CDR3 extends over 13 amino acids. The CDR3 protein is CASSQGGGNTIYF. The CDR3, as DNA: TGCGCCAGCAGCCAAGGGGGTGGAAACACCATATATTTT.

This clonotype was detected only a few times. The genes are TRBV24-1 and TRBJ2-1; 9 bases match TRBD1. The V gene end was trimmed by 8 bases and the J gene end by 4 bases; junction bases not matched to a gene: 5. Germline V lookup: CDR1 KGHDR, CDR2 SFDVKD. The CDR3 length is 14 residues. CDR3 amino acids: CATTAGTGYNEQFF. In DNA, the CDR3 is TGTGCCACCACTGCCGGGACAGGGTACAATGAGCAGTTCTTC.

This clonotype has a count of ten or more. The chain carries TRBV13 and TRBJ2-2; 7 positions agree with TRBD2. After removal of 2 bases from V and 3 bases from J, the junction contained 3 bases not matched to a gene. CDR1 is PRHDT, CDR2 FYEKMQ, per germline (reference sequence). The CDR3 runs 15 residues. CDR3 in DNA: TGTGCCAGCAGCTTACTGGGGAGGGACACCGGGGAGCTGTTTTTT. Its translation: CASSLLGRDTGELFF.

The chain links TRBV19 to TRBJ1-1, with D possibly TRBD1 on 5 matching bases. Germline V lookup: CDR1 LNHDA, CDR2 SQIVND (reference sequence). Trimming removed 3 bases from V and 4 bases from J, with 24 bases in between. CDR3 size: 18 residues. The CDR3 DNA reads TGTGCCAGTAGTATCAGGAGGGGCGACAGTACAATAAGCACTGAAGCTTTCTTT. It is translated as CASSIRRGDSTISTEAFF.